The 23 T cell receptor beta chains given below trace back to one sample, sequenced in a study of blood T cell repertoires in COVID-19 (dated by TCRdb to 2018 to 2020). Library method: the immunoSEQ multiplex PCR assay. TCRdb holds this immuneACCESS table with in-frame rearrangements only. Some clones are missing; in checked studies, unresolved V genes explain under half, and the rest has no known cause. Here the sample has some 380,000 clones; around 90% occur a single time. The top ten clonotypes cover around 2% of the sample. Sequenced: PBMCs or T cells enriched from blood (not recorded which). The source is a woman aged 40 to 55 with acute COVID-19.

This chain uses TRBV12-5 with TRBJ2-1; tentative D call: TRBD2 (6 bases). V gave up 6 bases and J gave up 7 bases, with 22 bases separating them. From germline, CDR1 is LGHNT and CDR2 FRNRAP. The length of the CDR3 is 16 residues. The CDR3 DNA follows: TGTGCTAGTGGCCGGGACTTACTAACCCGAGGGAATGAGCAGTTCTTC. This encodes CASGRDLLTRGNEQFF. The complete variable domain, with remaining parts taken from reference TRBV12-5 and TRBJ2-1, reads DARVTQTPRHKVTEMGQEVTMRCQPILGHNTVFWYRQTMMQGLELLAYFRNRAPLDDSGMPKDRFSAEMPDATLATLKIQPSEPRDSAVYFCASGRDLLTRGNEQFFGPGTRLTVL.

This clone has just a few counts. The rearrangement links TRBV2 to TRBJ2-7, with D perhaps matching TRBD2 (6 bases). Germline loops: CDR1 SNHLY, CDR2 FYNNEI. V was clipped by 8 bases and J by 2 bases, with 10 bases between them. This CDR3 comprises 12 residues. CDR3 sequence (DNA): TGTGCCAGCTCCCGCGGGGCCTACGAGCAGTACTTC. It encodes CASSRGAYEQYF.

V usage is TRBV7-9 and J usage is TRBJ1-2, with D tentatively TRBD1 (5 bases). There are 16 residues in the CDR3. CDR1 is SEHNR and CDR2 is FQNEAQ in the germline V gene (reference sequence). V lost 5 bases to trimming and J lost 7 bases, with 23 bases between them. The CDR3 region is CASSQSNSHAGGGYTF. CDR3 DNA sequence: TGTGCCAGCAGCCAAAGCAACTCCCACGCGGGGGGTGGCTACACCTTC.

This clone has a single count. The J gene is TRBJ1-2, the V gene TRBV18; D call uncertain. Deletions cut 5 bases from V and 8 bases from J, with 15 bases between. The CDR3 length is 13 residues. Germline lookup yields CDR1 KGHSH and CDR2 LQKENI. In DNA form, the CDR3 reads TGTGCCAGCTCAATCGACACGAGAGACGGCTACACCTTC. Protein product: CASSIDTRDGYTF.

This rearrangement joins TRBV24-1 to TRBJ2-1; 8 nucleotides match TRBD1. This CDR3 comprises 15 residues. V shed 6 bases, J shed 7 bases, and the junction held 10 bases outside the gene matches. Germline V gene sequence: CDR1 KGHDR, CDR2 SFDVKD. The CDR3 DNA is TGTGCCACCAGTCGCGAGGGACAGGCAAGGAATGAGCAGTTCTTC. Translation gives CATSREGQARNEQFF.

V usage is TRBV19 and J usage is TRBJ1-1; D ambiguous. With 5 bases removed from V and 3 bases from J, the gap between germline ends came to 10 bases. The CDR3 spans 13 residues. Germline CDR1 is LNHDA and CDR2 is SQIVND (reference sequence). For the CDR3, the DNA is TGTGCCAGTAGTGGCAGTGTGGACACTGAAGCTTTCTTT. Its protein is CASSGSVDTEAFF.

The rearrangement joins TRBV7-9 to TRBJ1-5; 11 bases match TRBD1. This CDR3 spans 17 amino acids. V lost 4 bases, J lost 0 bases, and 5 bases stayed unmatched. Germline assignment: CDR1 SEHNR and CDR2 FQNEAQ (reference sequence). The CDR3 spells CASSSTGQGVSNQPQHF. The DNA for the CDR3 is TGTGCCAGCAGCTCCACGGGACAGGGGGTTAGCAATCAGCCCCAGCATTTT.

J is TRBJ1-1 and V is TRBV7-9; 7 nucleotides agree with TRBD1. The junction had 5 bases not matched to a gene; V was cut back by 5 bases and J by 5 bases. Germline lookup yields CDR1 SEHNR and CDR2 FQNEAQ (reference sequence). CDR3 size: 13 residues. The CDR3 DNA reads TGTGCCAGCAGCCGAACGACAGGGACTGAAGCTTTCTTT. Its protein product is CASSRTTGTEAFF.

This sequence joins TRBV5-1 and TRBJ2-7; 7 nucleotides align to TRBD2. Germline V gene sequence: CDR1 SGHRS, CDR2 YFSETQ. CDR3 length equals 15 residues. The V segment lost 6 bases and the J segment 0 bases; nucleotides outside the gene matches: 9. The CDR3 DNA sequence: TGCGCCAGCAATCTAGTGGGGGGGAGCTCCTACGAGCAGTACTTC. This gives the protein CASNLVGGSSYEQYF. Using reference TRBV5-1 and TRBJ2-7 for the parts outside the CDR3, the full variable domain is KAGVTQTPRYLIKTRGQQVTLSCSPISGHRSVSWYQQTPGQGLQFLFEYFSETQRNKGNFPGRFSGRQFSNSRSEMNVSTLELGDSALYLCASNLVGGSSYEQYFGPGTRLTVT.

The rearrangement uses TRBV7-2 and TRBJ1-2; TRBD1 matches 7 bases. CDR1 is SGHTA and CDR2 is FQGNSA in the germline V gene. The length of the CDR3 is 13 residues. V lost 5 bases, J lost 3 bases, and 3 bases stayed unmatched. The CDR3 region is CASSATGYYGYTF. CDR3 DNA sequence: TGTGCCAGCAGCGCGACAGGGTACTATGGCTACACCTTC.

The CDR3 DNA is TGTGCCTGGAGTGTGGGTGGACTGGGGAACACTGAAGCTTTCTTT. This translates into CAWSVGGLGNTEAFF. The chain carries TRBV30 and TRBJ1-1; D unclear. V lost 0 bases to trimming and J lost 1 base, with 12 bases between them. The CDR3 length is 15 residues. CDR1 and CDR2 from the germline V gene are GTSNPN and SVGIG (reference sequence).

The rearrangement joins TRBV5-1 to TRBJ1-1; TRBD1 aligns across 8 bases. This CDR3 has 12 amino acids. Trimming took 2 bases from V and 8 from J; bases not matched to a gene: 2. Germline CDR1 SGHRS, CDR2 YFSETQ. This CDR3 is CASSFRTGEAFF. The CDR3 nucleotides are TGCGCCAGCAGCTTCAGGACAGGGGAAGCTTTCTTT.

This clone has at least ten counts. This CDR3 reads CASSHHWVGGQPYEQYF. CDR3 DNA: TGCGCCAGCAGCCATCACTGGGTGGGGGGTCAACCCTACGAGCAGTACTTC. The rearrangement joins TRBV4-1 to TRBJ2-7, with a tentative D call TRBD2 (6 bases). V lost 3 bases, J lost 2 bases, and 20 bases lay in between. The CDR3 is made up of 17 amino acids. CDR1 and CDR2 (germline): MGHRA, YSYEKL.

The chain employs TRBV9 and TRBJ1-4; no reliable D call. This CDR3 spans 15 amino acids. The V gene lost 7 bases and the J gene lost 5 bases, with 18 bases spanning the gap. Germline V CDR1 and CDR2: SGDLS, YYNGEE. The CDR3: CASSSFGAHNEKLFF. The DNA for the CDR3 is TGTGCCAGCTCGTCGTTCGGAGCACACAATGAAAAACTGTTTTTT.

The chain employs TRBV19 and TRBJ1-5, with 7 bases aligning to TRBD1. The CDR3 sequence is 13 residues long. Germline assignment: CDR1 LNHDA and CDR2 SQIVND (reference sequence). V lost 6 bases and J lost 7; bases outside the gene matches: 6. CDR3 amino acids: CASSGQAKQPQHF. CDR3 nucleotide sequence: TGTGCCAGTAGCGGACAGGCTAAACAGCCCCAGCATTTT.

The chain employs TRBV7-9 and TRBJ1-1; 8 bases fit TRBD1. Germline V lookup: CDR1 SEHNR, CDR2 FQNEAQ (reference sequence). This CDR3 region has 15 residues. V was clipped by 5 bases and J by 0 bases; unmatched bases: 5. The CDR3 DNA reads as TGTGCCAGCAGCCCCAGGGGGCTCGTGAACACTGAAGCTTTCTTT. This gives the protein CASSPRGLVNTEAFF.

In this sample, this clone turned up once. This chain joins TRBV18 and TRBJ1-6; tentative D call: TRBD1 (6 bases). Between the trimmed V and J ends, which lost 6 bases and 7 bases, there was a span of 13 bases. The CDR3 loop spans 14 amino acids. The germline CDR1 and CDR2 sequences are KGHSH and LQKENI. In nucleotides, the CDR3 is TGTGCCAGCTCCGGGCCAGGGGCGAATTCACCCCTCCACTTT. Translated, it gives CASSGPGANSPLHF.

This clone was seen a few times. The chain links TRBV19 to TRBJ2-2, with D unclear. V lost 2 bases to trimming and J lost 6 bases, with 4 bases between them. The CDR3 runs to 12 residues. Germline V gene lookup returns CDR1 LNHDA and CDR2 SQIVND (reference sequence). DNA for the CDR3: TGTGCCAGTAGTATATCCGCCGGGGAGCTGTTTTTT. This encodes CASSISAGELFF.

The chain has TRBV12-5 and TRBJ1-5, with unresolved D. V lost 2 bases, J lost 4 bases, and 15 bases lay in between. This CDR3 contains 16 residues. CDR1 and CDR2 from the germline V gene are LGHNT and FRNRAP. The CDR3 reads CASGLRVLGVNQPQHF. CDR3 DNA: TGTGCTAGTGGTTTGAGAGTATTGGGAGTAAATCAGCCCCAGCATTTT.

The V call is TRBV5-6, the J call TRBJ1-2, with 12 bases lining up with TRBD1. This CDR3 region has 15 residues. With V trimmed by 4 bases and J by 5 bases, 6 bases remained unmatched. Germline loops: CDR1 SGHDT, CDR2 YYEEEE. Written as DNA, the CDR3 is TGTGCCAGCAGCCCCGGGGACAGGGGGCTTTATGGCTACACCTTC. Translation: CASSPGDRGLYGYTF.

This clone has only one observation. The chain has TRBV6-2 or TRBV6-3 and TRBJ1-5, with 8 bases aligning to TRBD1. Germline lookup yields CDR1 MNHEY and CDR2 SVGEGT. With V trimmed by 5 bases and J by 7 bases, 13 bases remained unmatched. CDR3 length: 16 residues. The CDR3 coding sequence is TGTGCCAGCAGTCACCTGGGACAGGTACGTGGCCAGCCCCAGCATTTT. Its translation is CASSHLGQVRGQPQHF.

This CDR3 reads CASSRERAYEQYF. The CDR3 nucleotides read TGTGCCAGCAGTAGGGAGCGGGCCTACGAGCAGTACTTC. This chain connects TRBV12-3 or TRBV12-4 to TRBJ2-7; tentative D call: TRBD2 (6 bases). The CDR3 sequence is 13 residues long. The V gene lost 5 bases and the J gene lost 2 bases, with 10 bases spanning the gap.

J is TRBJ1-2 and V is TRBV7-9; 8 bases fit TRBD1. The germline V gene encodes CDR1 SEHNR and CDR2 FQNEAQ (reference sequence). The CDR3 is made up of 17 amino acids. Trimming removed 1 base from V and 4 bases from J; junction bases left unmatched: 11. CDR3 nucleotides: TGTGCCAGCAGCTTAGATCGGGTCAGGGGGCCGGTCTATGGCTACACCTTC. Translation: CASSLDRVRGPVYGYTF.